This T cell receptor (beta chain) was identified during a study of blood T cell repertoires in COVID-19 (dated by TCRdb to the early 2020s). Notes on the research overall: The collaborator samples originated in the United States, Italy and Spain and spanned the acute and convalescent phases of COVID-19. The prospective study material was composed of cDNA or gDNA derived from T cells, B-cell-depleted T cells, or PBMCs. Deeply sampled blood TCRbeta repertoires from subjects exposed to, actively infected with, or recovered from COVID-19 were included in the dataset. The repertoires were released in a freely available public database intended as a resource for research on the immune response to SARS-CoV-2. The samples were drawn from two sources: the first 160 participants of the ongoing ImmuneRACE study, and 1,254 subjects contributed by 6 global collaborators. Sample metadata almost always included a de-identified subject ID, COVID-19 status, age in years and sex. Where available, HLA class I and class II types were taken from metadata supplied by the sample provider and were not determined by assay-based typing.

On this clone: Its antigen is currently not known. It has no much larger one-base neighbor in the sample; base qualities were not kept.

Trimming takes 3 bases from V and 3 bases from J, and the germline ends sit 14 bases apart. The germline V gene (reference sequence) yields WNHNN for CDR1 and SYGVQD for CDR2. Including cysteine and phenylalanine, the CDR3 has 15 amino acids. CDR3 DNA only is kept here, 45 bases in frame from base 1. General study outcomes and caveats: The quantity of clinical and demographic metadata differed by source and by participant and was supplied without curation.

TCRbeta CDR3 regions were amplified from genomic DNA using the immunoSEQ Assay, a bias-controlled multiplex PCR. Per the source publication's procedure: Within the assay, amplification of reference gene primers was used to estimate how many nucleated cells each sample contained. To quantify the absolute abundance of each unique TCRbeta CDR3 rearrangement, sequence reads were collapsed and filtered. For each sample, productive Simpson clonality was calculated as the square root of Simpson's diversity index across productive rearrangements. In TCRdb, the immuneACCESS table is reduced to in-frame sequences with V and J assigned. These tables do not hold every clone; where another copy was compared, an unresolved V gene accounts for under half, and the others remain unexplained. V and J calls and clone size are as listed in that table; D and trimming were resolved from the DNA. The sample yields under 20,000 clones; 75% to 90% were counted once. 3% to 3.5% of the sample comes from the top ten.

Collaborating institutions collected whole blood in K2EDTA tubes following their own protocols. For TCRbeta analysis, collaborator samples were shipped as frozen whole blood, as isolated PBMCs, or as DNA extracted from either sample type. The source is a human donor in a cohort sampled during active COVID-19. Sequencing used peripheral blood. The chain is assembled from TRBV10-1 and TRBJ1-1, with TRBD1 perhaps the D gene, on 5 matching bases. For the CDR3, the sequence is CASSDPGKGDTEAFF. The nucleotide sequence reads TGCGCCAGCAGTGATCCAGGGAAGGGTGACACTGAAGCTTTCTTT.